This TCR beta chain was recorded in a study of blood T cells in healthy people across ages. The second PCR ran roughly 6 to 11 cycles with a sample-barcoded 5' primer and J-beta primers. Researchers report that each sample yielded at least 2.5 million CDR3-containing paired-end reads. MiXCR, applied by TCRdb to the 5' RACE reads, yields one record per CDR3 protein. The sample includes 750,000 or so distinct CDR3 sequences, roughly 25% seen only once; the top ten take more than 8%. In germline, CDR1 is LNHNV, CDR2 YYDKDF (reference sequence). The CDR3 has 15 residues. Trimming pared 5 bases from V and 3 bases from J, leaving 17 bases between. There are a few counts of this clonotype. This sample was shared with a second study, whose subject was T cells of mothers and their children. Per that study: The authors detected no persistent microchimeric T cell clones.

This chain connects TRBV15 to TRBJ2-7, with no clear D. This receptor was taken from a boy between 10 and 17 years old in good health. The sequenced sample was blood. CDR3 residues: CATSVENGHYYEQYF. Written as DNA, the CDR3 is TGTGCCACCAGCGTAGAGAACGGGCACTACTACGAGCAGTACTTC.